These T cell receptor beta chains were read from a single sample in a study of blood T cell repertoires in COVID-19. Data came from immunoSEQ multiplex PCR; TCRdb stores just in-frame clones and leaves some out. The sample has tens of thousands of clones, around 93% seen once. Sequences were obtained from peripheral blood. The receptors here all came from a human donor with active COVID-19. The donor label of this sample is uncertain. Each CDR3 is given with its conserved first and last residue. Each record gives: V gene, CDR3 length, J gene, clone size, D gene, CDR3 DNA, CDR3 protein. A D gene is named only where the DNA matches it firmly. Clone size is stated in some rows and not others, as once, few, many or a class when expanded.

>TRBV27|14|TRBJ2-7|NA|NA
TGTGCCAGCAGTTTATTCTCAGGGTCCTACGAGCAGTACTTC
CASSLFSGSYEQYF
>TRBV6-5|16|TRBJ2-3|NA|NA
TGTGCCAGCAGTTACTCGGGGCAGGGGAGGGCAGATACGCAGTATTTT
CASSYSGQGRADTQYF
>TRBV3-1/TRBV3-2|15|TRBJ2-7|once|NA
TGTGCCAGCAGCCAGCGGGATCTTTACTCCTACGAGCAGTACTTC
CASSQRDLYSYEQYF
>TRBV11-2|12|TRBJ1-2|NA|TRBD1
TGTGCCAGCAGCCCAGCAGGGGGAGGCTACACCTTC
CASSPAGGGYTF
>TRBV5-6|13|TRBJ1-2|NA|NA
TGTGCCAGCAGCTTGGGCAGGGACTATGGCTACACCTTC
CASSLGRDYGYTF
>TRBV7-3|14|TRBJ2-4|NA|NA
TGTGCCAGCAGCTCCGCCCCGGTCGAAAACATTCAGTACTTC
CASSSAPVENIQYF
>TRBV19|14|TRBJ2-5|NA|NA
TGTGCCAGTAGTGTCGGACAGCCCCAAGAGACCCAGTACTTC
CASSVGQPQETQYF
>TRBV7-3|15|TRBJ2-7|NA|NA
TGTGCCAGCAGCTTTTTGGCGGGGAGCTCCTACGAGCAGTACTTC
CASSFLAGSSYEQYF
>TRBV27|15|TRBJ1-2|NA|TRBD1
TGTGCCAGCAAGGGACAGGGGGACGCTAACTATGGCTACACCTTC
CASKGQGDANYGYTF
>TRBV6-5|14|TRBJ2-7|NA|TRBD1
TGTGCCAGCAGCGGGGGGACAGGGGGTTACGAGCAGTACTTC
CASSGGTGGYEQYF
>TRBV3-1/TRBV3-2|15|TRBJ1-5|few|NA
TGTGCCAGCAGCCAAGGTGGAGACTGGCATCAGCCCCAGCATTTT
CASSQGGDWHQPQHF